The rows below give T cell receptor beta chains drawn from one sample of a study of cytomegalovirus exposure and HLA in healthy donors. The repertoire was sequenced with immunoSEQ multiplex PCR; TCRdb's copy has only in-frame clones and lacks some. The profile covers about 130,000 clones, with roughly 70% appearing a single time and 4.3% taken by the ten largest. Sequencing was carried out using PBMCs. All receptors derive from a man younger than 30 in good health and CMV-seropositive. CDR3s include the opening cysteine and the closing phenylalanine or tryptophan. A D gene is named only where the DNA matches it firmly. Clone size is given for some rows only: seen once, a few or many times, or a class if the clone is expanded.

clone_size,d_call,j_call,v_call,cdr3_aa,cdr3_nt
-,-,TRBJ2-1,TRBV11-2,CASIPTRPYNEQFF,TGTGCCAGCATCCCGACTCGCCCATACAATGAGCAGTTCTTC
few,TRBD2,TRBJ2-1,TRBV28,CASSFLAGSANEQFF,TGTGCCAGCAGTTTTTTAGCGGGATCCGCCAATGAGCAGTTCTTC
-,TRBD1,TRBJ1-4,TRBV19,CASSRDRGYEKLFF,TGTGCCAGTAGTAGGGACAGGGGTTATGAAAAACTGTTTTTT
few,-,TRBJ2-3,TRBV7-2,CASSRESEDTQYF,TGTGCCAGCAGCCGGGAGTCCGAGGATACGCAGTATTTT
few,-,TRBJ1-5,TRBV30,CAWRDSGSPFNQPQHF,TGTGCCTGGAGGGACAGCGGCTCACCGTTCAATCAGCCCCAGCATTTT
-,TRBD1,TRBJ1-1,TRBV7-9,CASSITGANTEAFF,TGTGCCAGCAGCATCACAGGGGCGAACACTGAAGCTTTCTTT
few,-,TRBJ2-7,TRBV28,CASSFTGQTEQYF,TGTGCCAGCAGTTTTACGGGACAAACCGAGCAGTACTTC
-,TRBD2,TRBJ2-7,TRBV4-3,CASSPGLAGVYEQYF,TGCGCCAGCAGCCCAGGACTAGCGGGAGTCTACGAGCAGTACTTC
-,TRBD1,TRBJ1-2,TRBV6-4,CASSDSPGGFNYGYTF,TGTGCCAGCAGTGACTCGCCAGGGGGTTTTAACTATGGCTACACCTTC
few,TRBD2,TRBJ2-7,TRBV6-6,CASSRSGGGSYEQYF,TGTGCCAGCAGCCGGTCGGGGGGGGGTTCCTACGAGCAGTACTTC
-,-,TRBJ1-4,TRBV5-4,CATQGTTNEKLFF,TGTGCCACCCAGGGGACCACTAATGAAAAACTGTTTTTT
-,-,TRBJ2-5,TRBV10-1,CASSNGGTSPETQYF,TGCGCCAGCAGTAACGGGGGAACCTCCCCAGAGACCCAGTACTTC
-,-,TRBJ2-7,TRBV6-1,CASSEVPRSGEQYF,TGTGCCAGCAGTGAAGTCCCACGGTCTGGCGAGCAGTACTTC
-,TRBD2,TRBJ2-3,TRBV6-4,CASSDSAGGSTDTQYF,TGTGCCAGCAGTGACTCGGCGGGGGGTTCCACAGATACGCAGTATTTT
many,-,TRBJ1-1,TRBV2,CASSQTLPLGNTEAFF,TGTGCCAGCAGCCAAACACTACCCTTAGGGAACACTGAAGCTTTCTTT
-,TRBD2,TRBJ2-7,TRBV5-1,CASSWGTSGRYEQYF,TGCGCCAGCAGCTGGGGGACTAGCGGGAGGTACGAGCAGTACTTC
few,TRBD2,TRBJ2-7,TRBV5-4,CASSRRGGNSYEQYF,TGTGCCAGCAGCCGCCGGGGGGGCAATTCCTACGAGCAGTACTTC
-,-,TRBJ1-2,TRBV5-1,CASSVSGGNYGYTF,TGCGCCAGCAGCGTATCGGGTGGGAACTATGGCTACACCTTC
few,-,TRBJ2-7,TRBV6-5,CASSSQYEQYF,TGTGCCAGCAGTTCACAGTACGAGCAGTACTTC
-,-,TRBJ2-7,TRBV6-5,CASSSVDRPYEQYF,TGTGCCAGCAGCTCCGTGGACAGACCGTACGAGCAGTACTTC
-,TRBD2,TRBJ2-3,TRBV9,CASSVRASGGTDTQYF,TGTGCCAGCAGCGTAAGAGCTAGCGGGGGCACAGATACGCAGTATTTT
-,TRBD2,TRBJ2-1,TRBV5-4,CASSSGGTSGVGPYNEQFF,TGTGCCAGCAGCTCTGGGGGGACTAGCGGGGTGGGCCCCTACAATGAGCAGTTCTTC
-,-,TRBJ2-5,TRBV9,CASSVRTLGRQPNQETQYF,TGTGCCAGCAGCGTAAGAACACTCGGGAGACAGCCAAACCAAGAGACCCAGTACTTC
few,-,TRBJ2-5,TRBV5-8,CASPGGTQYF,TGTGCCAGTCCCGGGGGGACCCAGTACTTC
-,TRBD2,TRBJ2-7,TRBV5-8,CASSLQGGPYEQYF,TGTGCCAGCAGCTTGCAGGGAGGGCCCTACGAGCAGTACTTC
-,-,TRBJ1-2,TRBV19,CASSIGGRDYGYTF,TGTGCCAGTAGTATCGGCGGCAGGGACTATGGCTACACCTTC
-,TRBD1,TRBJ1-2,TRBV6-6,CASRGQGKGIRAF,TGTGCCAGCAGGGGACAGGGAAAGGGGATTAGGGCCTTC
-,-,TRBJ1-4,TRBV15,CATSGLANEKLFF,TGTGCCACCAGCGGCTTGGCTAATGAAAAACTGTTTTTT
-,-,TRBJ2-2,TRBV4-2,CASSQDPGRNTGELFF,TGTGCCAGCAGCCAAGATCCCGGGAGAAACACCGGGGAGCTGTTTTTT
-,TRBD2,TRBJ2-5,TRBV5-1,CASSLAGAQWETQYF,TGCGCCAGCAGCTTAGCGGGGGCTCAGTGGGAGACCCAGTACTTC
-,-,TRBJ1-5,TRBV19,CASSIGPTGRTYDQPQHF,TGTGCCAGTAGTATAGGTCCTACAGGGCGGACGTACGATCAGCCCCAGCATTTT
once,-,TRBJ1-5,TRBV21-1,CASSKGRGGANQPQHF,TGTGCCAGCAGCAAAGGGAGGGGCGGGGCCAATCAGCCCCAGCATTTT
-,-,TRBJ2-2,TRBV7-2,CASSALFQGGVTGELFF,TGTGCCAGCAGCGCTCTATTTCAGGGGGGAGTCACCGGGGAGCTGTTTTTT
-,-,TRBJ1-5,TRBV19,CASSKNRDQPQHF,TGTGCCAGTAGTAAGAATCGGGATCAGCCCCAGCATTTT
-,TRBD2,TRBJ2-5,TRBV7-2,CASSLIRLAGAGAQYF,TGTGCCAGCAGCTTAATAAGACTAGCGGGGGCCGGGGCCCAGTACTTC
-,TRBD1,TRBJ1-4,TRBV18,CASSQGAANEKLFF,TGTGCCAGCTCACAGGGGGCAGCTAATGAAAAACTGTTTTTT
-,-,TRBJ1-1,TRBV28,CASSLLSRGLAFF,TGTGCCAGCAGTTTATTGAGTCGGGGTCTGGCTTTCTTT
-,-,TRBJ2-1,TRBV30,CAWSPDLTGQFF,TGTGCCTGGAGCCCGGACCTAACAGGGCAGTTCTTC
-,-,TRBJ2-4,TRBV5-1,CASSLVSGAKNIQYF,TGCGCCAGCAGCTTGGTATCGGGGGCCAAAAACATTCAGTACTTC
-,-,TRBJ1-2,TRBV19,CASSIGGDYGYTF,TGTGCCAGTAGTATAGGGGGCGACTATGGCTACACCTTC
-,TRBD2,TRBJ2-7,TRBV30,CAWASGRYEQYF,TGTGCCTGGGCTAGCGGGAGATACGAGCAGTACTTC
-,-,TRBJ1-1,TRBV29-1,CSVFGSRPNTEAFF,TGCAGCGTTTTCGGGTCACGGCCGAACACTGAAGCTTTCTTT
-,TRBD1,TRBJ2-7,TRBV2,CASLKDRGKDEQYF,TGTGCCAGCTTGAAAGACAGGGGGAAAGACGAGCAGTACTTC
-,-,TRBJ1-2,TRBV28,CASSPYLTENYGYTF,TGTGCCAGCAGTCCATACCTGACAGAGAACTATGGCTACACCTTC
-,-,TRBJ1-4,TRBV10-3,CAISDRVPNEKLFF,TGTGCCATCAGTGACAGGGTCCCTAATGAAAAACTGTTTTTT
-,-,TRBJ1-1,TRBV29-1,CSAQITEAFF,TGCAGCGCACAAATCACTGAAGCTTTCTTT
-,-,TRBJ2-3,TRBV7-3,CASSPPGADTQYF,TGTGCCAGCAGCCCCCCGGGAGCAGATACGCAGTATTTT
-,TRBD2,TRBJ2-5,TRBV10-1,CASSHGTSGQETQYF,TGCGCCAGCAGTCACGGGACTAGCGGACAAGAGACCCAGTACTTC
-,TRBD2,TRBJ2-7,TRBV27,CASSFRLATNEQYF,TGTGCCAGCAGTTTCCGACTAGCGACTAACGAGCAGTACTTC